This T cell receptor (beta chain) was recorded in a study of T cell responses to AZD1222 COVID-19 vaccine. Regarding the study as a whole: Reports indicate that nearly half of spike-specific TCRs are directed at unmutated variant regions.

Note on this clone: Its antigen is undetermined.

Clones were sequenced by immunoSEQ multiplex PCR, and TCRdb holds only the in-frame ones, with some missing. This table has around 140,000 clones, about nine tenths appearing once. The germline V and J ends were trimmed by 0 bases and 6 bases, with 6 bases remaining between them. CDR3 length: 13 residues. The germline CDR1 and CDR2 sequences are LGHDT and YNNKEL (reference sequence). This receptor was identified in an adult who received the AZD1222 COVID-19 vaccine. Specimen: peripheral blood, collected 28 days after the second AZD1222 dose. The V call is TRBV3-1 (or the pseudogene TRBV3-2), the J call TRBJ1-5; D is unclear. The CDR3 reads CASSQDVIQPQHF. DNA for the CDR3: TGTGCCAGCAGCCAAGATGTTATTCAGCCCCAGCATTTT.